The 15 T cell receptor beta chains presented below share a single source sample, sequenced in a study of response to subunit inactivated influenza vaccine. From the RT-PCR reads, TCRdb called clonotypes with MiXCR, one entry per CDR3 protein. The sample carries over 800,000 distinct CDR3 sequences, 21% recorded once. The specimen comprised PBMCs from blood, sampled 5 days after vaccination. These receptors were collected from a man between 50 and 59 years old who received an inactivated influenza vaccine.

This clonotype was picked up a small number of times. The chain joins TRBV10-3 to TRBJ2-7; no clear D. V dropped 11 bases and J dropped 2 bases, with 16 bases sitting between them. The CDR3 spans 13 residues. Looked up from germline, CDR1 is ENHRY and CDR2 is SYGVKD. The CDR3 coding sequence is TGTGCCTCGACGAGGCAGTATACCTACGAGCAGTACTTC. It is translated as CASTRQYTYEQYF.

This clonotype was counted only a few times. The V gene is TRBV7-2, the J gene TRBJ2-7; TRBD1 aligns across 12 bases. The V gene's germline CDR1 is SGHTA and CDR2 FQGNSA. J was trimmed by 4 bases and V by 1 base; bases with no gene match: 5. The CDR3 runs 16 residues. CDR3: CASSLDPGQGAYEQYF. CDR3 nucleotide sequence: TGTGCCAGCAGCTTAGATCCGGGACAGGGGGCTTACGAGCAGTACTTC.

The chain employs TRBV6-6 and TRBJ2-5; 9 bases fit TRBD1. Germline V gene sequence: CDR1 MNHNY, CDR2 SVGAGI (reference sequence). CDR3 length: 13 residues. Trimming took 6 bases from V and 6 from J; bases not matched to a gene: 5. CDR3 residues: CASRAGTGKTQYF. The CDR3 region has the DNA TGTGCCAGCAGAGCCGGGACAGGGAAGACCCAGTACTTC.

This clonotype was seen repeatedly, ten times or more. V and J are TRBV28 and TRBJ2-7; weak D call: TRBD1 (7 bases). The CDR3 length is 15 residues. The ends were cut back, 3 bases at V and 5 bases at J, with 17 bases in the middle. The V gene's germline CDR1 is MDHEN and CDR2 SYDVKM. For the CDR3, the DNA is TGTGCCAGCAGTTTCGGTCGACAGGGAGGCCACGAGCAGTACTTC. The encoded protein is CASSFGRQGGHEQYF.

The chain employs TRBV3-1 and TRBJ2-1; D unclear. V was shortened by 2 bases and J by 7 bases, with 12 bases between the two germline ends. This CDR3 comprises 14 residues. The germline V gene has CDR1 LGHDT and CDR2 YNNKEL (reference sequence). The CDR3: CASSQSLVENEQFF. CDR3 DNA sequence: TGTGCCAGCAGCCAATCATTGGTGGAAAATGAGCAGTTCTTC.

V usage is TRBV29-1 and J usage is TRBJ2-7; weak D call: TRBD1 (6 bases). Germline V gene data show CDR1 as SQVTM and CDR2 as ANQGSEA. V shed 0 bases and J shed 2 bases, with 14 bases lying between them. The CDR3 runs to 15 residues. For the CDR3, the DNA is TGCAGCGTTGAAGATCCTTTAGGGGGTCCCTACGAGCAGTACTTC. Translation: CSVEDPLGGPYEQYF.

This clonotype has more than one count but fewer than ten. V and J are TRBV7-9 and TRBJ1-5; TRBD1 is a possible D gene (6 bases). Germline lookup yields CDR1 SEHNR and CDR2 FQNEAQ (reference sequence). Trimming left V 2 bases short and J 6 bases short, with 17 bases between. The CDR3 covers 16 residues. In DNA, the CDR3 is TGTGCCAGCAGCTTAACGGGGGGCGACAGGAGTCAGCCCCAGCATTTT. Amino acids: CASSLTGGDRSQPQHF.

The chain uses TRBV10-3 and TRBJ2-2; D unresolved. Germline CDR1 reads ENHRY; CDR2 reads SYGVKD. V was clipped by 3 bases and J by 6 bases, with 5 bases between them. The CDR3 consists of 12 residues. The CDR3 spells CAISEGPGELFF. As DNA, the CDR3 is TGTGCCATCAGTGAAGGGCCCGGGGAGCTGTTTTTT.

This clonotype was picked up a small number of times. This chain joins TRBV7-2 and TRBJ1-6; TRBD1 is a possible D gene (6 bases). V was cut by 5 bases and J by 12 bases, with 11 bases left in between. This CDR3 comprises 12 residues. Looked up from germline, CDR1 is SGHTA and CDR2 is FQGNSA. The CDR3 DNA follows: TGTGCCAGCAGCCCCGTGACAGGACCCCTCCACTTT. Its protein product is CASSPVTGPLHF.

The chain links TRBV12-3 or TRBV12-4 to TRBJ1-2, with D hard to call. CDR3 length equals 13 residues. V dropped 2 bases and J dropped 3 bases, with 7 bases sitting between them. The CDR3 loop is CASSLIRYYGYTF. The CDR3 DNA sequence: TGTGCCAGCAGTTTAATCCGCTACTATGGCTACACCTTC.

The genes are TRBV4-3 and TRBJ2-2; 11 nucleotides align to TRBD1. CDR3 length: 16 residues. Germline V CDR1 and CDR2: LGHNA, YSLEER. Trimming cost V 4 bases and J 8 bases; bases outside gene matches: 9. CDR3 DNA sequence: TGCGCCAGCAGCCCATCACCGGACAGGGGGCCTGGGGAGCTGTTTTTT. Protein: CASSPSPDRGPGELFF.

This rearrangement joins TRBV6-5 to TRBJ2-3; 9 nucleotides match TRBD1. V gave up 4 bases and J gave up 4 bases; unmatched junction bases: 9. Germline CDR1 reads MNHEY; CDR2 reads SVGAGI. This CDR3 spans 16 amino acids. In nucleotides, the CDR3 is TGTGCCAGCAGTTTCTCCGGGACAGGGACCGCAGATACGCAGTATTTT. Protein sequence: CASSFSGTGTADTQYF.

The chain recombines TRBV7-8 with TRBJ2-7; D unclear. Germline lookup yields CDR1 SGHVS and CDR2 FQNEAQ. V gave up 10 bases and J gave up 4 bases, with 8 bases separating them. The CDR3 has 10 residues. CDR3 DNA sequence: TGTGCCAAGACGCCTTACGAGCAGTACTTC. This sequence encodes CAKTPYEQYF. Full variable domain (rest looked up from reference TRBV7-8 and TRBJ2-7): GAGVSQSPRYKVAKRGQDVALRCDPISGHVSLFWYQQALGQGPEFLTYFQNEAQLDKSGLPSDRFFAERPEGSVSTLKIQRTQQEDSAVYLCAKTPYEQYFGPGTRLTVT.

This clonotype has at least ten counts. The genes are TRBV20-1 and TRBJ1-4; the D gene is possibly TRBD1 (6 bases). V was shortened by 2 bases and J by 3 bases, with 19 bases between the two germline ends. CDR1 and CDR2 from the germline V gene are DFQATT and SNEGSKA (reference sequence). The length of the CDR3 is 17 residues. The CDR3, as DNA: TGCAGTGCTAGAAAGCTCAAAAGGACAGCTTCTAATGAAAAACTGTTTTTT. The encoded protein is CSARKLKRTASNEKLFF.

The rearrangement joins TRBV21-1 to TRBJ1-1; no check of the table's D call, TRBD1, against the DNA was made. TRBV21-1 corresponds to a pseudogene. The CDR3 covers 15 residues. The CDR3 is CASSKARTGNTEAFF. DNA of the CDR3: TGTGCCAGCAGCAAAGCCCGGACAGGGAACACTGAAGCTTTCTTT.